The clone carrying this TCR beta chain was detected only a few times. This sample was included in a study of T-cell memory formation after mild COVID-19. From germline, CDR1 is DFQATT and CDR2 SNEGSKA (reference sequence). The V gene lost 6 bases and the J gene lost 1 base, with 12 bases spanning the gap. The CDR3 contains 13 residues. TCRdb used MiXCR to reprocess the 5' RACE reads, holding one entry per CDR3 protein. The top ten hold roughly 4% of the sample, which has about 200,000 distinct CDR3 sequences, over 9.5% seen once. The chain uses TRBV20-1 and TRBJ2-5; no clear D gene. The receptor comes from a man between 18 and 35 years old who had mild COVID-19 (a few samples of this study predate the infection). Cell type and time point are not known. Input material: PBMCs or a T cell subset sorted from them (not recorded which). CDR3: CSAQWTPQETQYF. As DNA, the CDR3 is TGCAGTGCCCAATGGACCCCCCAAGAGACCCAGTACTTC.